This T cell receptor (beta chain) is drawn from a study of shared clonotypes between healthy human individuals. Regarding the study as a whole: The researchers took only blood, and tissue repertoires probably look different. The study drew on few donors, limiting represented genetic and exposure-history diversity. Among donors, clonotype sharing was expected to be affected by sequencing depth.

To note about this clone: Its antigen is as yet unknown.

Memory CD4+ cells were the fraction left after CD45RA+ naive selection. Profiling relied on immunoSEQ multiplex PCR, and the TCRdb table lists in-frame clones only, not all of them. Among 2 million to 3 million clones, approximately 93% were seen once, and the ten largest hold around 0.37%. V lost 1 base, J lost 5 bases, and 12 bases lay in between. The germline CDR1 and CDR2 sequences are SGHRS and YFSETQ. The CDR3 totals 15 residues. The sample was naive CD4+ T cells from PBMCs. Subset of the sample: CD45RA+ positively selected. The chain recombines TRBV5-1 with TRBJ1-4; no clear D. The TCR comes from a man aged 18 to 30 in good health. Some clones in this sample may be carry-over from other donors' samples. Here the CDR3 reads CASSLSWTVNEKLFF. DNA of the CDR3: TGCGCCAGCAGCTTGTCGTGGACGGTAAATGAAAAACTGTTTTTT.